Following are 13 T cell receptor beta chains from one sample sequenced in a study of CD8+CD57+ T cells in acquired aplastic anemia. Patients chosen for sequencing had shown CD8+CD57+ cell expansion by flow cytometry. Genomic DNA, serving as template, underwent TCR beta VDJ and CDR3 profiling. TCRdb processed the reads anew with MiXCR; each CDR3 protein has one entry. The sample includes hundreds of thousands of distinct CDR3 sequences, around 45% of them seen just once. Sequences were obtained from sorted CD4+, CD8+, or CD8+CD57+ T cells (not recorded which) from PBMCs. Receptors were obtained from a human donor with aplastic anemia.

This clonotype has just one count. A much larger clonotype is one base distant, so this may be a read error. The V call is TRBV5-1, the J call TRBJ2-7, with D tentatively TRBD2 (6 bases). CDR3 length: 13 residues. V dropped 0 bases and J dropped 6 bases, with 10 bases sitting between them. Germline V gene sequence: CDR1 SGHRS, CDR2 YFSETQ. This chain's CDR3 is CASSLETGVEQYF. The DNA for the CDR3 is TGCGCCAGCAGCTTGGAGACGGGGGTCGAGCAGTACTTC.

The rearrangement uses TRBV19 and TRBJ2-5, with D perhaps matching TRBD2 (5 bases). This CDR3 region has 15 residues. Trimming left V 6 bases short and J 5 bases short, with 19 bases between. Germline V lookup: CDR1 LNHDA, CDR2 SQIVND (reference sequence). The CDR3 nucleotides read TGTGCCAGTAGATCGCTAGCACTCGGAGTTGAGACCCAGTACTTC. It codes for CASRSLALGVETQYF. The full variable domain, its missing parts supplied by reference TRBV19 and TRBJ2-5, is DGGITQSPKYLFRKEGQNVTLSCEQNLNHDAMYWYRQDPGQGLRLIYYSQIVNDFQKGDIAEGYSVSREKKESFPLTVTSAQKNPTAFYLCASRSLALGVETQYFGPGTRLLVL.

CDR3 loop: CASARGRFEKLFF. In DNA form, the CDR3 reads TGTGCCAGCGCCCGGGGAAGGTTTGAAAAACTGTTTTTT. The chain links TRBV7-2 to TRBJ1-4; no reliable D call. The CDR3 loop spans 13 amino acids. Trimming left V 8 bases short and J 7 bases short, with 14 bases between. CDR1 SGHTA and CDR2 FQGNSA come from the germline V gene.

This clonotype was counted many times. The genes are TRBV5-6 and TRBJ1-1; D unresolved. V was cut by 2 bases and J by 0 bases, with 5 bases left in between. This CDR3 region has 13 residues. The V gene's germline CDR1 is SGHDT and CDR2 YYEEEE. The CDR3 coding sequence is TGTGCCAGCAGCTTTGACCTGAACACTGAAGCTTTCTTT. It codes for CASSFDLNTEAFF.

The CDR3 sequence: CATSDYGNEQFF. CDR3 in DNA: TGTGCCACCAGTGATTACGGGAATGAGCAGTTCTTC. The chain recombines TRBV24-1 with TRBJ2-1; D not certain. This CDR3 has 12 amino acids. Germline V CDR1 and CDR2: KGHDR, SFDVKD. V was cut by 2 bases and J by 7 bases, with 5 bases left in between.

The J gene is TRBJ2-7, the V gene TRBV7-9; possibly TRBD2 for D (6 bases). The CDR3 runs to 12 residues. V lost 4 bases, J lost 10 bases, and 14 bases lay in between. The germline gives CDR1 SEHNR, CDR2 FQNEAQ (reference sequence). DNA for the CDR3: TGTGCCAGCAGCTCAGCAGAGGAGGGACAGTACTTC. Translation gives CASSSAEEGQYF.

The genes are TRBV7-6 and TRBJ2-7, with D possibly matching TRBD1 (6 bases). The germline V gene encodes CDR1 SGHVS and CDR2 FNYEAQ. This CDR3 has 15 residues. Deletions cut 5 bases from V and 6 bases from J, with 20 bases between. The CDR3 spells CASSPRHRDPSEQYF. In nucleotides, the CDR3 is TGTGCCAGCAGCCCCAGGCACAGGGACCCTAGCGAGCAGTACTTC. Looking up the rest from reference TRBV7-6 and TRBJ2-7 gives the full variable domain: GAGVSQSPRYKVTKRGQDVALRCDPISGHVSLYWYRQALGQGPEFLTYFNYEAQQDKSGLPNDRFSAERPEGSISTLTIQRTEQRDSAMYRCASSPRHRDPSEQYFGPGTRLTVT.

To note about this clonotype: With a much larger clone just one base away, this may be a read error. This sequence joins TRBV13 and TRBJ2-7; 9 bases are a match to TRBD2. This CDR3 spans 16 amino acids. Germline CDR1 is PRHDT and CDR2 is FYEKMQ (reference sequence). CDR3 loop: CASSQRTSASSYEQHF. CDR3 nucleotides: TGTGCCAGCAGCCAACGGACTAGCGCGAGCTCCTACGAGCAGCACTTC.

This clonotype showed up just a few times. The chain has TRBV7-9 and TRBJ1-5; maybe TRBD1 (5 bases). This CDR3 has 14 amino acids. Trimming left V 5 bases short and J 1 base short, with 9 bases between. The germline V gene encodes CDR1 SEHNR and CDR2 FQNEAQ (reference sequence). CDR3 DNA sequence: TGTGCCAGCAGCGGATGGGACAGCAATCAGCCCCAGCATTTT. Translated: CASSGWDSNQPQHF.

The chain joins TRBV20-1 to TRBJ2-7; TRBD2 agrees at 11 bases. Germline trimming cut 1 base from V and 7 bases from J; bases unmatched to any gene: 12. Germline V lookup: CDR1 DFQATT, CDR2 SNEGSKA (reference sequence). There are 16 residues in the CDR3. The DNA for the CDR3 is TGCAGTGCTAGAGGTCCCAGTAGCGGGGGGGCCAGAGAGCAGTACTTC. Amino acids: CSARGPSSGGAREQYF.

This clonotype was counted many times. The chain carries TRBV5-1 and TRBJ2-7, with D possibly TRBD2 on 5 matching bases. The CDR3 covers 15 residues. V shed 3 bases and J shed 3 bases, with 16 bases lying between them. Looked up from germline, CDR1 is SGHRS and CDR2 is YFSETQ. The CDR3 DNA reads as TGCGCCAGCAGCTGGAGCCAGCGGTTAGGCTACGAGCAGTACTTC. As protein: CASSWSQRLGYEQYF. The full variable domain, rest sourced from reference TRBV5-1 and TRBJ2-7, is KAGVTQTPRYLIKTRGQQVTLSCSPISGHRSVSWYQQTPGQGLQFLFEYFSETQRNKGNFPGRFSGRQFSNSRSEMNVSTLELGDSALYLCASSWSQRLGYEQYFGPGTRLTVT.

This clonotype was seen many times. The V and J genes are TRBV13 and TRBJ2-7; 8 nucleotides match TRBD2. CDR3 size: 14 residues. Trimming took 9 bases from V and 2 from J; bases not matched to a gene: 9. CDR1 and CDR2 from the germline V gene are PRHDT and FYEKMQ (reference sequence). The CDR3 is CASTPRGETYEQYF. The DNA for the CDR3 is TGTGCCAGTACTCCGCGGGGGGAAACCTACGAGCAGTACTTC. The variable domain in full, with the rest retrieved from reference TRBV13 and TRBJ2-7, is AAGVIQSPRHLIKEKRETATLKCYPIPRHDTVYWYQQGPGQDPQFLISFYEKMQSDKGSIPDRFSAQQFSDYHSELNMSSLELGDSALYFCASTPRGETYEQYFGPGTRLTVT.

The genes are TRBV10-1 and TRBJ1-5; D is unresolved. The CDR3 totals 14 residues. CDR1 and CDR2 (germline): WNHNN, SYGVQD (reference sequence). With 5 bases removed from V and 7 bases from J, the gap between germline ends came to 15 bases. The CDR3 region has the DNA TGCGCCAGCAGTATTGGCGGGATGGGGCAGCCCCAGCATTTT. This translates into CASSIGGMGQPQHF.